The text below deals with one TCR beta chain. Generated by immunoSEQ multiplex PCR, the TCRdb table keeps only in-frame clones and is missing some. The sample includes 50,000 or so clones, around three quarters of them seen just once. The data originate from a study of blood T cell repertoires in COVID-19. This CDR3 has 15 amino acids. Germline lookup yields CDR1 SNHLY and CDR2 FYNNEI. The V and J ends lost 6 bases and 2 bases respectively, with 15 bases between them. V usage is TRBV2 and J usage is TRBJ2-3; the D gene is possibly TRBD2 (5 bases). Sequenced sample: peripheral blood. This receptor was taken from a man aged 70 or older with acute or convalescent COVID-19. CDR3 DNA: TGTGCCAGCAGCCCAAATAGCGCCCCCACAGATACGCAGTATTTT. Translating it yields CASSPNSAPTDTQYF.